The clone carrying this T cell receptor beta chain is a singleton in its sample. TCR beta CDR3 region amplification was performed from RNA transcripts. With the HTBI primer set, the TCR CDR3 went through a first round of RT-PCR. One entry per CDR3 protein results from TCRdb running MiXCR on the multiplex PCR reads. The data contain tens of thousands of distinct CDR3 sequences, less than 50% of them seen just once; the ten biggest clones take up approximately 6.2%. Germline CDR1 WNHNN, CDR2 SYGVQD (reference sequence). This CDR3 has 14 residues. Trimming took 10 bases from V and 4 from J; bases not matched to a gene: 5. The data were obtained in a study of T cells in Graves' hyperthyroidism and ophthalmopathy.

The sample was blood. The origin of this receptor is a woman in her fifties or sixties with Graves' hyperthyroidism that later progressed to Graves' ophthalmopathy. V gene TRBV10-1 combines with J gene TRBJ2-3, with 13 bases identical to TRBD2. The CDR3 spells CATGLAGAADTQYF. The CDR3 region has the DNA TGCGCCACCGGACTAGCGGGAGCGGCAGATACGCAGTATTTT.